These 3 T cell receptor beta chains came from one sample sequenced in a study of CXCR3-negative and CXCR3-positive naive CD8 T cells (dated 2019 in TCRdb). The data were produced on a NextSeq 550. The Human TCR Profiling Kit (MiLaboratory) was used to prepare UMI-labeled 5' RACE TRB cDNA libraries. TCRdb reprocessed the reads and lists each CDR3 protein sequence as a single entry, with no DNA. The sample's table lists a count of around 150,000 distinct CDR3 sequences. The ten largest account for roughly 0.39% of the sample. No antigen has been assigned to these receptors. Overall study outcomes, separate from this receptor: TRB CDR3s from CXCR3-positive naive cells showed higher hydrophobicity (lower Kidera factor 4), lower energy, and higher strength and volume indices than CXCR3-negative naive cells.

The sample consisted of naive CXCR3+ CD8+ T cells from blood. Reading the label with the study, this specimen's cell subset or site is: CD45RO-CCR7+CD27+CD95- naive CD8+ T cells expressing CXCR3 (TNR3+). These receptors originate from a human donor in good health. Some clones in this sample may be carry-over from other donors' samples.

The chain employs TRBV6-5 and TRBJ2-1; TCRdb indicates TRBD2, and absent DNA this call remains unverified. CDR1 and CDR2 (germline): MNHEY, SVGAGI. This CDR3 is 17 amino acids long. The CDR3 sequence is CASSYTGEAGVYNEQFF.

The chain links TRBV5-1 to TRBJ2-1; TCRdb's assignment of TRBD1 cannot be checked, as there is no DNA. The germline gives CDR1 SGHRS, CDR2 YFSETQ. The CDR3 contains 16 residues. The CDR3 here is CASSETGVTPGNEQFF.

V and J are TRBV15 and TRBJ2-1. The CDR3 is 11 residues long. In germline, CDR1 is LNHNV, CDR2 YYDKDF (reference sequence). The CDR3 here is CATSSTEEQFF.